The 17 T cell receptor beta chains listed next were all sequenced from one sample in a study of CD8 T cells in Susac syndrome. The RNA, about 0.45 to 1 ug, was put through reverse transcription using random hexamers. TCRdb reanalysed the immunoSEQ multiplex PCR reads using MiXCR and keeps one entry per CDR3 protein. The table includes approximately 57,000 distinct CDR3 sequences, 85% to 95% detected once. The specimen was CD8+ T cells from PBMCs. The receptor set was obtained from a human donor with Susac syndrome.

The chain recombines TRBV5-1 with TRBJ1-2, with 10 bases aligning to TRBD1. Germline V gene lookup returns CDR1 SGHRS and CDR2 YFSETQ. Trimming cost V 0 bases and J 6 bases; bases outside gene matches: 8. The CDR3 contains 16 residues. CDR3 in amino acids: CASSLAGGQGGNGYTF. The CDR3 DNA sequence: TGCGCCAGCAGCTTGGCCGGAGGACAGGGGGGAAATGGCTACACCTTC.

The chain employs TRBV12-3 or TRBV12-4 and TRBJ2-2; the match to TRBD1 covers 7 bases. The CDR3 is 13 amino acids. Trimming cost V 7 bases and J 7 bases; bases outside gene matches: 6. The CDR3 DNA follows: TGTGCCAGCACAGGGGGATGGGGCGGGGAGCTGTTTTTT. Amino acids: CASTGGWGGELFF.

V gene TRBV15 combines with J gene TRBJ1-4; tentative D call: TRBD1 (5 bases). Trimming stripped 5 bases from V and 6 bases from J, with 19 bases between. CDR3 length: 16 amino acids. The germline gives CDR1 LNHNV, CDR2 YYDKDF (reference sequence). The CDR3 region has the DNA TGTGCCACCAGCCCTGGGGCCGGGAATGGTGATGAAAAACTGTTTTTT. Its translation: CATSPGAGNGDEKLFF.

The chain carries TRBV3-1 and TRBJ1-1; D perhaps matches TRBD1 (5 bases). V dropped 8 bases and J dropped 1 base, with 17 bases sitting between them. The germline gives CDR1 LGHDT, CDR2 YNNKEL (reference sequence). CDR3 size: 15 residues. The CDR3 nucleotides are TGTGCCAGCTCCGACAGCCCCGCGACGAACACTGAAGCTTTCTTT. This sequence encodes CASSDSPATNTEAFF.

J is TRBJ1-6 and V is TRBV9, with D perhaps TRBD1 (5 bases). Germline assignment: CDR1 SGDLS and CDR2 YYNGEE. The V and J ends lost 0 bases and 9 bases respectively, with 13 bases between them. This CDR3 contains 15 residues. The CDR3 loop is CASSVGGTARSPLHF. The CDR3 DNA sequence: TGTGCCAGCAGCGTAGGAGGGACCGCTCGTTCACCCCTCCACTTT. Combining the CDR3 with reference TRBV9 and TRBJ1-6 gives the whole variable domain DSGVTQTPKHLITATGQRVTLRCSPRSGDLSVYWYQQSLDQGLQFLIQYYNGEERAKGNILERFSAQQFPDLHSELNLSSLELGDSALYFCASSVGGTARSPLHFGNGTRLTVT.

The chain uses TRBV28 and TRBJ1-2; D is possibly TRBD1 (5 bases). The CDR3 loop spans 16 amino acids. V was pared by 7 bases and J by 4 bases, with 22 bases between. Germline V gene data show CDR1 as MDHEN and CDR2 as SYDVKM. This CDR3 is CASNSRLDSTSYGYTF. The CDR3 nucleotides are TGTGCCAGCAACTCGAGACTCGACAGTACTTCCTATGGCTACACCTTC.

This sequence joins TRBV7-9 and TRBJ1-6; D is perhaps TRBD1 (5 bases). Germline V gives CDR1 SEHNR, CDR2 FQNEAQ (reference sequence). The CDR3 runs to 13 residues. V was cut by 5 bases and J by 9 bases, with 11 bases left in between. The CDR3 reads CASSDSGGSPLHF. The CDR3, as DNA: TGTGCCAGCAGCGATTCGGGGGGTTCACCCCTCCACTTT.

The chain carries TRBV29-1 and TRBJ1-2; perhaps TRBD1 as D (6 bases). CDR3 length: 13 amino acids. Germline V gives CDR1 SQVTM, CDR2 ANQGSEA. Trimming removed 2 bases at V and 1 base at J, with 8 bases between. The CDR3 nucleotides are TGCAGCGTTGAATTCAGGGGTAACTATGGCTACACCTTC. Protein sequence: CSVEFRGNYGYTF.

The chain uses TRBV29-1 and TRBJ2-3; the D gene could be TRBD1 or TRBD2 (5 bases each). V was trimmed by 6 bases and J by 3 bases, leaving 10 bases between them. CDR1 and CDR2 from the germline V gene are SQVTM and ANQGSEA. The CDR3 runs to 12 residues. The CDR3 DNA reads TGCAGCGTCCCGTGGGGGACAGATACGCAGTATTTT. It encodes CSVPWGTDTQYF.

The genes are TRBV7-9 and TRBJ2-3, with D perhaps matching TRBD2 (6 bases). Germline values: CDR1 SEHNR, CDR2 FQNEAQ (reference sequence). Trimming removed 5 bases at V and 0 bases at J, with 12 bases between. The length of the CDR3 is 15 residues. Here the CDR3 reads CASSASEKSTDTQYF. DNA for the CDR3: TGTGCCAGCAGCGCTAGCGAGAAAAGCACAGATACGCAGTATTTT.

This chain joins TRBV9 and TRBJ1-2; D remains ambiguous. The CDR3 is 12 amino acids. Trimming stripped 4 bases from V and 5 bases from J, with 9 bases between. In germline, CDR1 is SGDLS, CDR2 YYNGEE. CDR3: CASSPQPYGYTF. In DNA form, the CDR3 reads TGTGCCAGCAGCCCGCAACCGTATGGCTACACCTTC. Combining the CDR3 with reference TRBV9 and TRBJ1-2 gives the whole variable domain DSGVTQTPKHLITATGQRVTLRCSPRSGDLSVYWYQQSLDQGLQFLIQYYNGEERAKGNILERFSAQQFPDLHSELNLSSLELGDSALYFCASSPQPYGYTFGSGTRLTVV.

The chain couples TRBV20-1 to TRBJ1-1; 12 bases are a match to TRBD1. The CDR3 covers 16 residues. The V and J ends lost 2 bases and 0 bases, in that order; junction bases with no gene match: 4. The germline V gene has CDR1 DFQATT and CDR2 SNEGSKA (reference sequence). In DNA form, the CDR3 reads TGCAGTGCTAGAACCGGGACAGGGGGCTTGAACACTGAAGCTTTCTTT. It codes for CSARTGTGGLNTEAFF.

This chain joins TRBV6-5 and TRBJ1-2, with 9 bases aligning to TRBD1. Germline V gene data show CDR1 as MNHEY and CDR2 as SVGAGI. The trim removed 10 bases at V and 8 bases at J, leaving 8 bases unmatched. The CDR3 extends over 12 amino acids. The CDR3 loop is CATRTGAAGYTF. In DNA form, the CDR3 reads TGTGCCACCCGGACAGGGGCCGCAGGCTACACCTTC.

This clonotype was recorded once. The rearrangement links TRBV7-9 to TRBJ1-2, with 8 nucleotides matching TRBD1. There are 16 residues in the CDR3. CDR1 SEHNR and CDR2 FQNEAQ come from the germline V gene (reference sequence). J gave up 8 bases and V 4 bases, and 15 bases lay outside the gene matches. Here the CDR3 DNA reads TGTGCCAGCAGCTCCCCCATCCCGGACAGGGTCTGGGGCTACACCTTC. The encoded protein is CASSSPIPDRVWGYTF.

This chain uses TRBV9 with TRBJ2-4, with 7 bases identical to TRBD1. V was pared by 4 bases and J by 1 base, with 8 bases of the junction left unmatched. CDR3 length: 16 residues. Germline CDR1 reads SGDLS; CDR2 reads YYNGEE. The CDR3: CASSPPTGSAKNIQYF. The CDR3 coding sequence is TGTGCCAGCAGCCCTCCGACAGGGAGCGCCAAAAACATTCAGTACTTC.

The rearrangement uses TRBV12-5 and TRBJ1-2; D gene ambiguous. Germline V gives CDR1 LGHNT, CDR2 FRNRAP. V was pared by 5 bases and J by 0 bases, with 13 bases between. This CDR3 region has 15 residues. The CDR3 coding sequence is TGTGCTAGTGGTAGTCGCCCCGCTGCTAACTATGGCTACACCTTC. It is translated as CASGSRPAANYGYTF.

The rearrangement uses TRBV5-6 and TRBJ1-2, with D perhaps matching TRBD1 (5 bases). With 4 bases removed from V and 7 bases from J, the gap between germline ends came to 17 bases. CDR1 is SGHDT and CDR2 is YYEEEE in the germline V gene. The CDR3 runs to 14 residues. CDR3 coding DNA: TGTGCCAGCAGCCCAGGGACGGCAGGGTTTGGCTACACCTTC. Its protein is CASSPGTAGFGYTF.